This T cell receptor beta chain was recovered during a study of vaccination and CD4 T cells after COVID-19. Study details: Six males and four females constituted the convalescent cohort, two of whom were Hispanic.

Points on this clonotype: Its antigen is as yet unknown.

Indicated treatment: roughly ten-day PBMC culture with coronavirus spike peptide pools or control peptides (ViraFEST assay). Sequenced with the Oncomine TCR Beta short-read assay was DNA taken from cultured CD4+ T cells. TCRdb processed the PCR reads anew with MiXCR; each CDR3 protein has one entry. The profile shows about 24,000 distinct CDR3 sequences, 62% of them singletons. Trimming left V 1 base short and J 4 bases short, with 13 bases between. The CDR3 is 15 residues long. Germline CDR1 is ENHRY and CDR2 is SYGVKD. Sample: CD4+ T cells from blood, cultured in vitro. This chain links TRBV10-3 with TRBJ1-1, with D possibly matching TRBD1 (6 bases). This sequence was found in a human donor who had recovered from COVID-19. The DNA of the CDR3 is TGTGCCATCAGTGAGTTGAGGGGGAGCGGCACTGAAGCTTTCTTT. Encoded protein: CAISELRGSGTEAFF.